This T cell receptor (beta chain) emerged from a study of cytomegalovirus exposure and HLA in healthy donors (dated by TCRdb to 2016 to 2017). Regarding the study in general: An earlier analysis of roughly 500 of the donors reported about 260 Gb of sequence data and about 120 million unique TCR beta sequences obtained from roughly 180 million T cells. An early release that covered approximately 600 HLA-typed donors contained approximately 290 gigabases of sequencing data and around 80 million unique TCR sequences. Among the roughly 400 genotyped donors, under 90% belonged to the genetic ancestry cluster associated with self-reported Caucasian donors. The aim of the study was to test whether cataloging public T cell receptors could identify signatures of past pathogen exposure. The study profiled the T cell repertoires of hundreds of subjects by immunosequencing and related them to cytomegalovirus serostatus. Besides the first cohort of 666 subjects, a separate validation cohort made up of 120 different subjects was used. High-throughput TCR immunosequencing, statistical association of individual TCRs with disease status, and machine learning were combined to predict cytomegalovirus infection status. In a later analysis, previously published TCR beta repertoires from 666 donors were re-analyzed and high-resolution HLA genotyping was added so that TCR occurrence patterns could be studied. Rather than using new phenotypic data, the later analysis identified candidate immune exposures from TCR beta sequences and from how often those sequences occurred across donors. To decide whether each TCR beta V gene segment behaved as functional or pseudogenic, an earlier analysis of fewer than 750 of the donors relied on high-throughput TCR beta sequencing. Donor age, sex, ethnicity and CMV serostatus were collected together with the repertoire data. In a later genetic analysis, genome-wide SNP genotypes for about 55% of the 666 donors were used, and that subset was treated as a discovery cohort. All discovery cohort repertoires had been generated using a single sequencing platform. Both class I and class II loci were covered by HLA typing, at four-digit resolution. The number of typed donors differed by locus: roughly 629-640 for A, B, C, DRB1 and DQB1; approximately 520 for DQA1; around 610 for DPA1; and roughly 470 for DPB1. Roughly five DR-DQ haplotypes were handled as single units for association and clustering, since linkage in the cohort was strong. On average, 235,054 unique TCR beta nucleotide sequences were sequenced per donor among fewer than 500 genotyped donors of the cohort, with roughly 19% of those sequences being non-productive.

The cohort consisted of more than 650 healthy bone marrow donors. At the time of sampling, every cohort member was nominally healthy, though immune exposures that went unrecorded were likely present. The donor was CMV seropositive and was included in the group of 270 or so seropositive cohort members. Each donor provided a peripheral blood sample, and peripheral blood mononuclear cells were used for TCR beta sequencing. The Qiagen DNeasy Blood Extraction Kit was used to extract genomic DNA from the blood cell samples. Libraries were prepared through the immunoSEQ multiplex PCR assay. For the multiplex PCR, a mixture combining 60 forward primers for TCR Vbeta segments and 13 reverse primers for TCR Jbeta segments was used. The CDR3 region of rearranged TCR beta genes was amplified from genomic DNA by a multiplex PCR assay. On the Illumina HiSeq System, the amplified TCR beta libraries were sequenced as 87-base-pair reads. The paper's processing steps were these. Across the roughly 600 repertoires, a later analysis counted 75 million to 90 million unique TCR beta chains, approximately 10 million of which were shared by at least two donors. To remove PCR and sequencing errors, raw reads were error-corrected and collapsed into unique sequences using a nearest-neighbor algorithm that merged closely related sequences. To assign V, D and J gene segments, CDR3 sequences were aligned to IMGT reference sequences. For a sequence to be retained, at least a six-nucleotide match to both a V gene segment and a J gene segment was required. Rearrangements were called productive when the CDR3 lacked stop codons and stayed in frame with V and J; all others were non-productive. CDR3 was defined by IMGT convention, running from the second conserved V-encoded cysteine to the conserved J-encoded phenylalanine. The earlier analysis of approximately 590 of the donors excluded any sequence lacking an unambiguous match to a single V gene segment. An earlier analysis of several hundred of the donors called V segments functional above 56.7% productive rearrangements and segregating when the between-donor standard deviation exceeded 5%. A statistical classification framework was built for diagnosing cytomegalovirus status from the catalog of TCR beta chain sequences. V and J gene assignment, in a later analysis, came from comparing TCR nucleotide sequences with IMGT/GENE-DB human TR gene sequences. Using the TCRdist pipeline, a later analysis assigned CDR3 sequences along with most-parsimonious VDJ recombination scenarios. In a later analysis, every TCR beta chain was defined by the combination of its CDR3 amino acid sequence and its V-gene family, and reads without a unique V-gene family were dropped. To address suspected cross-contamination and a sequencing artifact, a later analysis removed 550 to 750 highly shared, low-generation-probability nucleotide sequences. A later analysis calculated a clonal expansion index for each public chain from normalized within-repertoire ranks of inferred template counts. A later analysis computed generation probabilities with a VDJ recombination model fitted to out-of-frame rearrangements, and checked the results against IGoR. A later analysis scored TCR-TCR, TCR-HLA and TCR-CMV co-occurrence with hypergeometric tests, applying a repertoire-size bias correction to TCR pairs. In a later analysis, false discovery rates were estimated by permuting HLA or CMV assignments 20 times. In a later analysis, co-occurring TCRs were grouped with DBSCAN, and TCRdist sequence similarity was added when clustering was performed within HLA-allele-positive subsets. Co-occurrence clustering excluded repertoires with fewer than 30,000 or more than 120,000 public chains, plus five with anomalous nucleotide sharing. TCRdb provides this immuneACCESS table in a form limited to in-frame rearrangements. Some clones are lacking; in checked studies, under half of them reflect an unresolved V gene, and why the rest are absent is not known. V, J and clone size are taken as reported in that table, and D and trimming were inferred from the DNA itself. The sample includes more than 85,000 clones, with 65% to 75% observed a single time. Clones ranked in the top ten supply approximately 4.8% of the sample.

Worth noting for this clone: Its binding antigen is unknown. Base-call qualities are not available, and no considerably larger clone is one nucleotide away.

The CDR3 spans 13 residues, from the cysteine through the phenylalanine. The entry retains the CDR3 DNA only, 39 bases that are in frame from base 1. V trim: 5 bases; J trim: 10 bases; unmatched bases: 8. Per the germline V gene, MGHRA is the CDR1 and YSYEKL is the CDR2. Summary of the overall study and its limitations: The authors suggested that the approach could potentially be generalized to other disease states and immunological phenotypes. In a later analysis, about 16,000 TCR beta sequences were associated with specific HLA alleles at a false discovery rate of 0.05. Most CMV-associated TCR beta chains appeared to be HLA-restricted in a later analysis, and the HLA associations seemed to be driven largely by CMV exposure. Because HLA typing was missing for some donors at each locus, association tests included only the typed subset. Three of the identified cytomegalovirus-associated TCR beta chains were confirmed in vitro to be specific for cytomegalovirus antigens. The study gave a list of over 150 TCR beta chains associated with cytomegalovirus. Because counts were too low, about 18 rarely observed V segments, including chromosome 9 orphons, were excluded from the earlier analysis of some 540 of the donors. The classifier was reported to diagnose cytomegalovirus status with high specificity and sensitivity in both the original and validation cohorts. According to a later genetic analysis, donors in an Asian-associated ancestry cluster had fewer N-insertions in productive TCRs than the roughly 670-donor mean. An earlier analysis of approximately 500 of the donors showed that most TCR beta V segments appeared in productive rearrangements either about 87% or about 30% of the time, which broadly matched IMGT annotations. Linkage disequilibrium might explain the correlated functional status among segregating V segments, but an unknown experimental factor could not be ruled out. Sequencing depth was assumed to be roughly uniform across donors in the presence/absence analyses, though that assumption may not hold. This cohort had only TCR beta chains sequenced, and the lack of alpha or paired-chain data limited which features could be detected. In a later analysis, HLA-associated TCR beta chains were found to be more clonally expanded and to have lower generation probabilities than equally common non-associated chains. Some IMGT-functional V segments, including TRBV6-2 and TRBV6-3, could not be told apart with the 87-base-pair reads, so those segments were excluded. A further reported finding was that TCR beta sequences accurately predicted the HLA-A and HLA-B alleles for most subjects in the first cohort. When HLA alleles, especially DR and DQ, strongly co-occurred, TCR associations were difficult to assign to individual alleles. In a later genetic analysis, a missense DCLRE1C variant was associated with V-gene and J-gene trimming of TCR beta chains, and the association was replicated in an independent cohort. Most TCR sequences were observed very rarely across donors, whereas some public TCRs were present in many individuals. In a later analysis, the rate of TCR association differed among HLA loci, with DRB1 alleles having the most associated TCRs and HLA-C alleles having the fewest. A group of highly shared sequence variants was considered likely to be a technical artifact of the sequencing pipeline. A later analysis reported that several top co-occurrence clusters appeared linked to parvovirus B19, influenza, CMV and Epstein-Barr virus. The only immune exposure information available for the cohort was CMV serostatus.

The sample was PBMCs. The TCR originated in a young woman in good health and CMV-seropositive. The chain is assembled from TRBV4-1 and TRBJ1-5; TRBD1 fits 7 bases in the junction. This receptor carries the CDR3 CASSEATGEPQHF. In nucleotide form, the sequence is TGCGCCAGCAGCGAGGCCACAGGGGAACCCCAGCATTTT.